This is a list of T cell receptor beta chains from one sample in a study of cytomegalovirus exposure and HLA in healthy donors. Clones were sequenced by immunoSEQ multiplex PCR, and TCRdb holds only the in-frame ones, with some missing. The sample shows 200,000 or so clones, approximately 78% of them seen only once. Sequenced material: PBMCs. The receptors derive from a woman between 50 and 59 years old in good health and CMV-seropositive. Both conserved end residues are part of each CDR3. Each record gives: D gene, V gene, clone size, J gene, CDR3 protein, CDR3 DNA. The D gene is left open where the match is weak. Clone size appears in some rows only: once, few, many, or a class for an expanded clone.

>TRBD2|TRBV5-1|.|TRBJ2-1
CASSLPSGGAGEQFF
TGCGCCAGCAGCTTGCCTAGCGGGGGGGCCGGTGAGCAGTTCTTC
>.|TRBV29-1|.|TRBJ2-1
CSGRYNEQFF
TGCAGCGGGAGGTACAATGAGCAGTTCTTC
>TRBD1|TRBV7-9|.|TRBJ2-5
CSSSLGGRTGKETQYF
TGTTCCAGCAGCTTAGGGGGTAGGACAGGGAAAGAGACCCAGTACTTC
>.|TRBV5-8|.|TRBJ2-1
CASSRGGWGYNEQFF
TGTGCCAGCAGCCGGGGAGGATGGGGTTACAATGAGCAGTTCTTC
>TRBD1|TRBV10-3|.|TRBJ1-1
CAITRQGNTEAFF
TGTGCCATCACCAGACAGGGGAACACTGAAGCTTTCTTT
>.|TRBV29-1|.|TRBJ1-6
CSAMTGYNSPLHF
TGCAGCGCTATGACAGGTTATAATTCACCCCTCCACTTT
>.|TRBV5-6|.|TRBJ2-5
CASSLARREEETQYF
TGTGCCAGCAGCTTGGCCAGGAGGGAGGAAGAGACCCAGTACTTC
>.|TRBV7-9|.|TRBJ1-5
CASSFGGASDSNQPQHF
TGTGCCAGCAGCTTTGGCGGGGCGTCGGATAGCAATCAGCCCCAGCATTTT
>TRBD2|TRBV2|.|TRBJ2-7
CASHLSGAYREQYF
TGTGCCAGCCATCTGAGCGGGGCATACCGCGAGCAGTACTTC
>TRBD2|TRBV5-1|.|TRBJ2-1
CASSPEAGLGYNEQFF
TGCGCCAGCAGCCCTGAGGCGGGACTAGGTTACAATGAGCAGTTCTTC
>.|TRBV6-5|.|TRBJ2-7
CASRMTGIYEQYF
TGTGCCAGCAGAATGACAGGAATCTACGAGCAGTACTTC
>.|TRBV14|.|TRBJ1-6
CASSQDPWASLNSPLHF
TGTGCCAGCAGCCAAGACCCATGGGCAAGCCTTAATTCACCCCTCCACTTT
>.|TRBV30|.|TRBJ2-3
CAWTLVGDGKDTQYF
TGTGCCTGGACCCTCGTAGGGGATGGGAAAGATACGCAGTATTTT
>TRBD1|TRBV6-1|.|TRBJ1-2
CASSPGTGLGYTF
TGTGCCAGCAGTCCCGGGACAGGGCTGGGCTACACCTTC
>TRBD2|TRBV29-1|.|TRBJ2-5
CSVGVGGETQYF
TGCAGCGTTGGTGTGGGGGGGGAGACCCAGTACTTC
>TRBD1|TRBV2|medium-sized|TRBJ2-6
CASTKTGDAGANVLTF
TGTGCCAGCACTAAGACAGGGGACGCTGGGGCCAACGTCCTGACTTTC
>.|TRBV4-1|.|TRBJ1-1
CASSQVLGPTGTEAFF
TGCGCCAGCAGCCAAGTTTTGGGGCCAACAGGCACTGAAGCTTTCTTT
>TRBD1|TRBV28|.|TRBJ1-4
CASRGDSPEKLFF
TGTGCCAGCAGGGGGGACAGTCCTGAAAAACTGTTTTTT
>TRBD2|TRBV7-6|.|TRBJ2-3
CASSLAAGGADTQYF
TGTGCCAGCAGCTTAGCAGCGGGGGGGGCAGATACGCAGTATTTT
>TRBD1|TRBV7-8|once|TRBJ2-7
CASSLVQGDYEQYF
TGTGCCAGCAGCTTAGTTCAGGGGGACTACGAGCAGTACTTC
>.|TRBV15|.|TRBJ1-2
CATSRGRQPDGYTF
TGTGCCACCAGCAGAGGACGACAGCCGGATGGCTACACCTTC
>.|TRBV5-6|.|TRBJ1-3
CASSPDWSAGNTIYF
TGTGCCAGCAGTCCGGACTGGAGCGCTGGAAACACCATATATTTT
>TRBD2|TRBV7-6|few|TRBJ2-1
CASSPGLAGEYNEQFF
TGTGCCAGCAGCCCCGGACTAGCGGGAGAATACAATGAGCAGTTCTTC
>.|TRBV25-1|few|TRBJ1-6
CASSEGEGHRVKSLHF
TGTGCCAGCAGTGAAGGGGAGGGACACAGGGTCAAGTCCCTCCACTTT
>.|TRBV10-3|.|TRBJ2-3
CAISFQGDTQYF
TGTGCCATCAGTTTTCAGGGGGATACGCAGTATTTT
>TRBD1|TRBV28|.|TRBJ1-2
CASSSGTELYGYTF
TGTGCCAGCAGTTCCGGGACAGAACTTTATGGCTACACCTTC
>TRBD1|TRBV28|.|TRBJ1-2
CLASGQGASYGYTF
TGTCTGGCCAGCGGACAGGGGGCATCTTATGGCTACACCTTC
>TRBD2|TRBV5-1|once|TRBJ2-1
CASSPVAGGGLF
TGCGCCAGCAGCCCTGTCGCGGGGGGGGGACTCTTC
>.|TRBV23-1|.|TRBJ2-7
CASSQSAATEFYEQYF
TGCGCCAGCAGTCAATCGGCGGCCACGGAGTTCTACGAGCAGTACTTC
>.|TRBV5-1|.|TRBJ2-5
CASSLDGLVVQETQYF
TGCGCCAGCAGCTTGGATGGCCTAGTGGTTCAAGAGACCCAGTACTTC
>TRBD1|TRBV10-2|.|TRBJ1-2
CASRPGTGGAGGYTF
TGCGCCAGCAGGCCCGGGACAGGGGGCGCAGGTGGCTACACCTTC
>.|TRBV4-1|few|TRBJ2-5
CASSQDYPYQETQYF
TGCGCCAGCAGCCAAGATTATCCGTACCAAGAGACCCAGTACTTC
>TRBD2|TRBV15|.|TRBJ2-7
CATSRDRGLAGEQYF
TGTGCCACCAGCAGAGATCGGGGACTAGCGGGAGAGCAGTACTTC
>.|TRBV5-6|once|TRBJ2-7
CASSFGTGSYEQYF
TGTGCCAGCAGCTTCGGGACTGGGAGCTACGAGCAGTACTTC